The present entry profiles one T cell receptor (beta chain) with its context. Its antigen remains unidentified. The data were taken from a study of T cell responses to AZD1222 COVID-19 vaccine. Study-wide results and caveats: Unmutated regions of variants are reportedly targeted by nearly half of spike-specific TCRs.

Generated by immunoSEQ multiplex PCR, the TCRdb table keeps only in-frame clones and is missing some. The repertoire holds 150,000 or so clones, around 90% seen once, with more than 1.3% in the top ten. CDR3 length: 14 residues. Trimming left V 3 bases short and J 6 bases short, with 11 bases between. Germline V gene lookup returns CDR1 WNHNN and CDR2 SYGVQD (reference sequence). This receptor was identified in an adult in good health. Specimen: peripheral blood, collected on day 0 of AZD1222 vaccination. The chain links TRBV10-1 to TRBJ2-2; D might be TRBD1 (6 bases). In nucleotides, the CDR3 is TGCGCCAGCAGTGACCCTACAGGGCCCGGGGAGCTGTTTTTT. It codes for CASSDPTGPGELFF.